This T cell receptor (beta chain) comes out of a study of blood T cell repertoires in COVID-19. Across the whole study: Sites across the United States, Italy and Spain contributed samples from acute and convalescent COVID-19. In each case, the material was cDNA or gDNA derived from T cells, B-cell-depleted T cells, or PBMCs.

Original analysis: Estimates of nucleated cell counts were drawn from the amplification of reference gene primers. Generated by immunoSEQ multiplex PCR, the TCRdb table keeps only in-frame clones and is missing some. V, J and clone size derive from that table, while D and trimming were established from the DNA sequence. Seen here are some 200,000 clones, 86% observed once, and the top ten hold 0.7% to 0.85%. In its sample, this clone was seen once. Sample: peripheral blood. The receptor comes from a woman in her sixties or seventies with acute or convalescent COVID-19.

CDR3 amino acids: CASSQDEGYEQYF. CDR3 sequence (DNA): TGTGCCAGCAGCCAAGATGAGGGCTACGAGCAGTACTTC. This sequence joins TRBV14 and TRBJ2-7, with a possible D match to TRBD2 (5 bases). Germline CDR1 SGHDN, CDR2 FVKESK. This CDR3 region has 13 residues. Trimming pared 0 bases from V and 3 bases from J, leaving 6 bases between.